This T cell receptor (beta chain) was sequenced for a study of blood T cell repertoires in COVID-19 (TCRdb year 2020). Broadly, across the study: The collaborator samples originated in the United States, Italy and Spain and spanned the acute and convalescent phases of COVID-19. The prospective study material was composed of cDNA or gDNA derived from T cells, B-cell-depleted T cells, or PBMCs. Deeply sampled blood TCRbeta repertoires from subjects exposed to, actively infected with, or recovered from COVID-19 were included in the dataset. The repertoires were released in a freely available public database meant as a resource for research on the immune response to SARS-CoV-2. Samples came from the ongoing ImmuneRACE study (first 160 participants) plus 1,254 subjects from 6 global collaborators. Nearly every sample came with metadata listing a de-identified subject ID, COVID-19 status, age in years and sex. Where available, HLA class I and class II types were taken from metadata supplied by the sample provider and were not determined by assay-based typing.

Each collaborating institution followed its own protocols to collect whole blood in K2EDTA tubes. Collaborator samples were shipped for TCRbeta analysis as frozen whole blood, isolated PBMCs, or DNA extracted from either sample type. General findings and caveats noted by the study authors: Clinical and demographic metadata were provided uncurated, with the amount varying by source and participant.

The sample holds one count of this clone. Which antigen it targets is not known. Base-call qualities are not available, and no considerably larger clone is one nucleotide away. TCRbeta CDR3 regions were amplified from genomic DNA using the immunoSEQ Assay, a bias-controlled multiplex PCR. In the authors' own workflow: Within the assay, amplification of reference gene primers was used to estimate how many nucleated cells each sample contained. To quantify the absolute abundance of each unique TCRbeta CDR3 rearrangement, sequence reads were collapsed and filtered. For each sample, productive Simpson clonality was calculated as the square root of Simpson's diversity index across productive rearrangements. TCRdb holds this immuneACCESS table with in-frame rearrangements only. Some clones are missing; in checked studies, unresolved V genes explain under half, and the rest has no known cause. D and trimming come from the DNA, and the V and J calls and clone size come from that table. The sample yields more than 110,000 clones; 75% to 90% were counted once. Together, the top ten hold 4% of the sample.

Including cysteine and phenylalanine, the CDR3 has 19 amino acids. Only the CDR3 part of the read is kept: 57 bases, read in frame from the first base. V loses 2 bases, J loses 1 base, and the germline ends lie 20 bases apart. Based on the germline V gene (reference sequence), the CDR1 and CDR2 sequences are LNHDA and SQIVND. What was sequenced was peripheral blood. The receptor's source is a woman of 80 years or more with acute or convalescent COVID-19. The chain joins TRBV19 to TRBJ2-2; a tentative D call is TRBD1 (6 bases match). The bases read TGTGCCAGTAGTATAACGAGCCTAATAGGGGGAGTGAACACCGGGGAGCTGTTTTTT. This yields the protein CASSITSLIGGVNTGELFF. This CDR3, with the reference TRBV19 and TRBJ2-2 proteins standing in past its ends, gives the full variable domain DGGITQSPKYLFRKEGQNVTLSCEQNLNHDAMYWYRQDPGQGLRLIYYSQIVNDFQKGDIAEGYSVSREKKESFPLTVTSAQKNPTAFYLCASSITSLIGGVNTGELFFGEGSRLTVL.